The 13 T cell receptor beta chains below come from one sample, sequenced in a study of CD8 T cells in ankylosing spondylitis. Study observations and caveats: The study identified a TCR beta motif of eight highly homologous variants that appeared characteristic of ankylosing spondylitis blood.

Their target antigens are unknown. TCRdb used MiXCR to reprocess the 5' RACE reads, holding one entry per CDR3 protein. The table has about 220,000 distinct CDR3 sequences, about 18% seen once. Sequenced sample: blood, either unsorted or a sorted T cell fraction (not recorded which). These receptors originate from a male donor with ankylosing spondylitis.

A few counts support this clonotype. This chain uses TRBV9 with TRBJ1-2; unclear D gene. The CDR3 consists of 15 residues. The V gene lost 0 bases and the J gene lost 0 bases, with 9 bases spanning the gap. Germline V gene lookup returns CDR1 SGDLS and CDR2 YYNGEE. CDR3 region: CASSVAVTANYGYTF. The CDR3 nucleotides are TGTGCCAGCAGCGTAGCTGTGACGGCTAACTATGGCTACACCTTC.

The rearrangement joins TRBV9 to TRBJ2-7, with D unclear. Germline V CDR1 and CDR2: SGDLS, YYNGEE. The V end was cut by 2 bases, the J end by 1 base, with 10 bases between. The CDR3 is 14 residues long. The CDR3 loop reads CASSVGGRSYEQYF. The CDR3 region has the DNA TGTGCCAGCAGCGTTGGTGGAAGGTCCTACGAGCAGTACTTC.

This clonotype was detected only a few times. The V gene is TRBV7-9, the J gene TRBJ1-5, with D uncertain. CDR3 length equals 14 residues. Germline CDR1 reads SEHNR; CDR2 reads FQNEAQ (reference sequence). V was clipped by 1 base and J by 2 bases, with 6 bases between them. The CDR3 loop reads CASSLGEGNQPQHF. The CDR3 nucleotides are TGTGCCAGCAGCTTAGGGGAAGGCAATCAGCCCCAGCATTTT.

The chain couples TRBV10-2 to TRBJ1-5; D uncertain. The CDR3 extends over 14 amino acids. Trimming shortened V by 2 bases and J by 1 base, and 6 bases separated the two germline ends. The germline V gene encodes CDR1 WSHSY and CDR2 SAAADI. CDR3 DNA sequence: TGCGCCAGCAGTGAGGGAAGGAGCAATCAGCCCCAGCATTTT. As protein: CASSEGRSNQPQHF.

V gene TRBV13 combines with J gene TRBJ2-1, with 11 nucleotides matching TRBD1. The CDR3 has 16 amino acids. Germline CDR1 is PRHDT and CDR2 is FYEKMQ (reference sequence). V trimming: 4 bases; J trimming: 3 bases; junction bases outside the gene matches: 5. CDR3 in amino acids: CASSSSGTGGYNEQFF. The CDR3 DNA reads as TGTGCCAGCAGCTCCTCCGGGACAGGGGGCTACAATGAGCAGTTCTTC.

This clonotype has a handful of counts. This chain joins TRBV28 and TRBJ2-1, with D hard to call. The CDR3 sequence is 16 residues long. V gave up 8 bases and J gave up 2 bases, with 19 bases separating them. Germline loops: CDR1 MDHEN, CDR2 SYDVKM. In DNA form, the CDR3 reads TGTGCCAGCCCGGTTCGTCCTCGGAAGACCTACAATGAGCAGTTCTTC. Protein sequence: CASPVRPRKTYNEQFF.

This clonotype occurred a few times. CDR3 sequence reads: CANQAPVQGLGYYEQYF. In DNA form, the CDR3 reads TGTGCCAACCAAGCCCCTGTACAAGGTCTTGGCTACTACGAGCAGTACTTC. The rearrangement links TRBV25-1 to TRBJ2-7; no firm D call. The V end lost 10 bases, the J end lost 3 bases, and 28 bases lay between the germline ends. Germline V gene lookup returns CDR1 MGHDK and CDR2 SYGVNS. This CDR3 spans 17 amino acids.

This clonotype was counted at least ten times. This chain links TRBV5-5 with TRBJ2-2; no reliable D call. Trimming removed 0 bases from V and 3 bases from J, with 6 bases in between. This CDR3 has 14 residues. Germline V gene sequence: CDR1 SGHKS, CDR2 YYEKEE (reference sequence). This chain's CDR3 is CASSLDTYTGELFF. In DNA, the CDR3 is TGTGCCAGCAGCTTGGACACTTACACCGGGGAGCTGTTTTTT.

This clonotype has a handful of counts. This chain links TRBV4-2 with TRBJ1-1; D gene uncertain. The CDR3 contains 13 residues. Trimming stripped 0 bases from V and 8 bases from J, with 10 bases between. Germline lookup yields CDR1 LGHNA and CDR2 YNFKEQ. CDR3 sequence reads: CASSQEIRGEAFF. In DNA, the CDR3 is TGTGCCAGCAGCCAAGAAATTCGAGGGGAAGCTTTCTTT.

This clonotype was seen a few times. V is TRBV7-9 and J is TRBJ2-4, with 7 bases matching TRBD2. CDR1 is SEHNR, CDR2 FQNEAQ, per germline (reference sequence). V lost 4 bases and J lost 0; bases outside the gene matches: 6. CDR3 length: 16 amino acids. The CDR3 bases are TGTGCCAGCAGCTCCTCTAGCGGCTTAGCCAAAAACATTCAGTACTTC. This gives the protein CASSSSSGLAKNIQYF.

The sample holds a few counts of this clonotype. This sequence joins TRBV24-1 and TRBJ1-5, with D hard to call. Per germline, CDR1 KGHDR and CDR2 SFDVKD. The CDR3 totals 15 residues. The ends were cut back, 8 bases at V and 0 bases at J, with 13 bases in the middle. DNA for the CDR3: TGTGCCACCACCCGACGGCATTATAGCAATCAGCCCCAGCATTTT. Residues: CATTRRHYSNQPQHF.

V gene TRBV6-2 or TRBV6-3 combines with J gene TRBJ2-7, with TRBD2 identical over 7 bases. The CDR3 contains 15 residues. V gave up 6 bases and J gave up 3 bases; unmatched junction bases: 11. Germline CDR1 reads MNHEY; CDR2 reads SVGEGT. The DNA for the CDR3 is TGTGCCAGCAGACAAAAACCGGGACTATTCTACGAGCAGTACTTC. Amino acid sequence: CASRQKPGLFYEQYF.

The chain is built from TRBV11-2 and TRBJ1-1; 7 bases are shared with TRBD1. V trimming: 5 bases; J trimming: 7 bases; junction bases outside the gene matches: 4. There are 12 residues in the CDR3. Per germline, CDR1 SGHAT and CDR2 FQNNGV. CDR3 DNA sequence: TGTGCCAGCAGCGTGGGACAGAGTGAAGCTTTCTTT. Translated: CASSVGQSEAFF.